This TCR beta chain came from a study of T cells in localized non-small cell lung cancer. The V end was cut by 3 bases, the J end by 10 bases, with 13 bases between. Germline lookup yields CDR1 SGHVS and CDR2 FQNEAQ. CDR3 length: 13 amino acids. Findings and caveats of the study: A single tumor region was sequenced, leaving heterogeneity possible. Of the tissues analyzed, uninvolved adjacent lung showed maximal T cell clonality, greater than tumor. Higher adjacent-lung clonality was associated with shorter survival. Researchers found a median approximately 53 of the top 100 tumor clones in adjacent lung.

Worth noting for this clone: Antigen specificity is unknown.

Using immunoSEQ multiplex PCR, the repertoire was profiled, and TCRdb retains in-frame clones only, with some absent. The table records 15,000 to 25,000 clones, about 89% of them present only once. V gene TRBV7-8 combines with J gene TRBJ2-1; TRBD1 or TRBD2 may be the D gene (5 bases each). The specimen was peripheral blood, collected before any cancer treatment. This clonotype originated in a male donor aged 60 or older with stage I squamous cell lung carcinoma. This CDR3 reads CASSFWGSREQFF. The CDR3 region has the DNA TGTGCCAGCAGCTTTTGGGGGTCTCGGGAGCAGTTCTTC.